A single sample is the source of the 25 T cell receptor beta chains below, sequenced in a study of blood T cells in healthy people across ages. Next came a second PCR, run for roughly 7 to 12 cycles, which used a sample-barcoded 5' primer along with a J-beta primer mix. TCRdb re-analysed the 5' RACE reads in MiXCR, keeping a single row per CDR3 protein. Of 550,000 to 650,000 distinct CDR3 sequences listed, roughly 31% are singletons. The sequencing sample was made of blood. The origin of the receptors is a woman aged 80 or over in good health.

The CDR3 DNA is TGCGCCAGCAGCGCTCGGGACAGCCACAATGAGCAGTTCTTC. Amino acids: CASSARDSHNEQFF. The chain combines TRBV5-1 with TRBJ2-1; TRBD1 aligns across 7 bases. The CDR3 is 14 amino acids. Losses at the gene ends were 4 bases for V and 5 bases for J; bases not matched to a gene: 6. CDR1 and CDR2 (germline): SGHRS, YFSETQ.

This clonotype was seen more than once but under ten times. This CDR3 is CASSLVFWEGRERQPQHF. For the CDR3, the DNA is TGTGCCAGCAGCTTAGTTTTTTGGGAGGGTAGGGAACGGCAGCCCCAGCATTTT. The V and J genes are TRBV7-2 and TRBJ1-5; D uncertain. The CDR3 totals 18 residues. In germline, CDR1 is SGHTA, CDR2 FQGNSA. The V gene lost 1 base and the J gene lost 7 bases, with 23 bases spanning the gap.

This clonotype was seen ten or more times. J is TRBJ1-1 and V is TRBV20-1, with D uncertain. V lost 8 bases to trimming and J lost 5 bases, with 15 bases between them. Germline V lookup: CDR1 DFQATT, CDR2 SNEGSKA (reference sequence). The CDR3 is 12 residues long. The CDR3 DNA reads as TGCAGTCCGTCAGCAGGTGGTACTGAAGCTTTCTTT. Translated: CSPSAGGTEAFF.

A remark on this clonotype: This may be a read error, as it is one base from a much larger clone. The chain links TRBV3-1 to TRBJ1-5; unclear D gene. The CDR3 runs 15 residues. V was pared by 8 bases and J by 4 bases, with 18 bases between. Germline-derived CDR1 and CDR2 are LGHDT and YNNKEL (reference sequence). In DNA, the CDR3 is TGTGCCAGCGGCCTAAGTATCAGAGATAATCAGCCCCAGCATTTT. Its protein product is CASGLSIRDNQPQHF.

This clonotype was observed a few times. The V and J genes are TRBV25-1 and TRBJ1-5; the D gene is possibly TRBD1 (6 bases). The V end lost 5 bases, the J end lost 4 bases, and 12 bases lay between the germline ends. The CDR3 runs to 14 residues. Germline CDR1 reads MGHDK; CDR2 reads SYGVNS. The CDR3 protein is CASSPQGQNQPQHF. CDR3 bases: TGTGCCAGCAGTCCTCAAGGACAGAATCAGCCCCAGCATTTT.

This clonotype was seen a handful of times. The chain uses TRBV6-1 and TRBJ2-1; 7 bases line up with TRBD2. After removal of 3 bases from V and 5 bases from J, the junction contained 7 bases not matched to a gene. Germline-derived CDR1 and CDR2 are MNHNS and SASEGT. The CDR3 runs to 15 residues. Here the CDR3 DNA reads TGTGCCAGCAGTGATAAACTAGCGCGACACAATGAGCAGTTCTTC. Its protein product is CASSDKLARHNEQFF.

This clonotype was counted at least ten times. V gene TRBV21-1 combines with J gene TRBJ2-7; TRBD2, the D gene given by the table, was not confirmed from the DNA. TRBV21-1 is flagged as a pseudogene. CDR3 length: 14 amino acids. The DNA for the CDR3 is TGTGCCAGCAGCATCAGGACTCATCCCCACGAGCAGTACTTC. Protein sequence: CASSIRTHPHEQYF.

In the case of this clonotype: This could be a read error, since a much larger clone is one nucleotide away. This chain joins TRBV7-2 and TRBJ2-1; 10 bases match TRBD2. V lost 2 bases, J lost 13 bases, and 14 bases stayed unmatched. The CDR3 length is 16 residues. Germline CDR1 reads SGHTA; CDR2 reads FQGNSA. The CDR3 loop reads CASSLIIAGGAETQFF. CDR3 in DNA: TGTGCCAGCAGCTTAATTATAGCGGGGGGTGCTGAGACCCAGTTCTTC.

With regard to this clonotype: Given a much more abundant clone one base away, this may be a read error. The V gene is TRBV7-6, the J gene TRBJ2-7; a weak D match, TRBD2 (7 bases). V was pared by 5 bases and J by 3 bases, with 17 bases between. Germline CDR1 reads SGHVS; CDR2 reads FNYEAQ. The CDR3 contains 15 residues. CDR3 in DNA: TGTGCCAGCAGCCCACAGGGAGGGGTAGGCTACGAGCAGTACTTC. As protein: CASSPQGGVGYEQYF.

Comments on this clonotype: A much bigger clone sits one base away, suggesting this may be a read error. The chain has TRBV10-3 and TRBJ2-5, with D hard to call. There are 13 residues in the CDR3. CDR1 and CDR2 (germline): ENHRY, SYGVKD. Written as DNA, the CDR3 is TGTGCCATCAGTGTGGTGGCCCAAGAGGCCCAGTACTTC. Protein product: CAISVVAQEAQYF.

This rearrangement joins TRBV20-1 to TRBJ2-1; weak D call: TRBD2 (7 bases). Trimming took off 0 bases at V and 3 bases at J, with 15 bases between the two ends. CDR1 DFQATT and CDR2 SNEGSKA come from the germline V gene (reference sequence). CDR3 length equals 16 residues. The CDR3 sequence: CSARDGGGAYYNEQFF. The DNA of the CDR3 is TGCAGTGCTAGAGATGGGGGGGGGGCCTACTACAATGAGCAGTTCTTC.

On this clonotype itself: A much larger clone lies a single base off, so this may be a read error. The chain carries TRBV7-2 and TRBJ1-6; D unresolved. The germline V gene has CDR1 SGHTA and CDR2 FQGNSA. This CDR3 contains 14 residues. The CDR3 DNA sequence: TGTGCCGGCAGCTTAGGCAGACGTAATTCACCCCTCCACTTT. This translates into CAGSLGRRNSPLHF.

This chain uses TRBV20-1 with TRBJ1-1; D remains ambiguous. From germline, CDR1 is DFQATT and CDR2 SNEGSKA (reference sequence). V was clipped by 8 bases and J by 3 bases, with 10 bases between them. The CDR3 runs to 11 residues. The CDR3 reads CSQLGDTEAFF. The CDR3 nucleotides are TGCAGTCAACTTGGGGACACTGAAGCTTTCTTT.

This clonotype came up many times. The CDR3 nucleotides are TGTGCCAGCCCTAGTTCGGGCGGGTCCTACAATGAGCAGTTCTTC. Residues: CASPSSGGSYNEQFF. The chain has TRBV2 and TRBJ2-1, with D maybe TRBD2 (5 bases). The V gene lost 8 bases and the J gene lost 1 base, with 15 bases spanning the gap. Per germline, CDR1 SNHLY and CDR2 FYNNEI. This CDR3 has 15 amino acids.

This clonotype was found many times. The rearrangement joins TRBV5-1 to TRBJ1-2; D is uncertain. Trimming removed 2 bases from V and 2 bases from J, with 10 bases in between. Germline V CDR1 and CDR2: SGHRS, YFSETQ. The CDR3 runs to 14 residues. The chain's CDR3 is CASSFWAANYGYTF. The CDR3 DNA reads TGCGCCAGCAGCTTTTGGGCTGCCAACTATGGCTACACCTTC.

This clonotype was observed a few times. The chain has TRBV7-2 and TRBJ2-5, with 9 bases identical to TRBD2. The V segment lost 6 bases and the J segment 5 bases; nucleotides outside the gene matches: 7. The germline gives CDR1 SGHTA, CDR2 FQGNSA. The CDR3 has 14 amino acids. The DNA of the CDR3 is TGTGCCAGCAGGAGGGGGCTAGCGGGGGAGACCCAGTACTTC. Amino acids: CASRRGLAGETQYF.

This clonotype was observed a few times. V is TRBV14 and J is TRBJ1-6; tentative D call: TRBD1 (5 bases). Trimming shortened V by 2 bases and J by 10 bases, and 12 bases separated the two germline ends. Germline values: CDR1 SGHDN, CDR2 FVKESK. The CDR3 runs to 14 residues. CDR3 sequence: CASSQRGSGSPLHF. The CDR3 DNA is TGTGCCAGCAGCCAACGGGGGTCGGGGTCACCCCTCCACTTT. Complete variable domain (other parts from reference TRBV14 and TRBJ1-6): EAGVTQFPSHSVIEKGQTVTLRCDPISGHDNLYWYRRVMGKEIKFLLHFVKESKQDESGMPNNRFLAERTGGTYSTLKVQPAELEDSGVYFCASSQRGSGSPLHFGNGTRLTVT.

This clonotype was found many times. The CDR3 sequence: CASSLVTGGSSYEQYF. The CDR3 coding sequence is TGTGCCAGCAGCTTAGTCACAGGGGGGAGCTCCTACGAGCAGTACTTC. The rearrangement uses TRBV7-2 and TRBJ2-7; 8 bases fit TRBD1. CDR1 and CDR2 (germline): SGHTA, FQGNSA. CDR3 length equals 16 residues. Germline trimming cut 1 base from V and 0 bases from J; bases unmatched to any gene: 5. Looking up the rest from reference TRBV7-2 and TRBJ2-7 gives the full variable domain: GAGVSQSPSNKVTEKGKDVELRCDPISGHTALYWYRQSLGQGLEFLIYFQGNSAPDKSGLPSDRFSAERTGGSVSTLTIQRTQQEDSAVYLCASSLVTGGSSYEQYFGPGTRLTVT.

The rearrangement uses TRBV10-3 and TRBJ2-2; tentatively, D is TRBD2 (5 bases). This CDR3 has 15 amino acids. The V end lost 2 bases, the J end lost 2 bases, and 9 bases lay between the germline ends. From germline, CDR1 is ENHRY and CDR2 SYGVKD. Here the CDR3 reads CAISERAENTGELFF. CDR3 DNA sequence: TGTGCCATCAGTGAGAGAGCGGAAAACACCGGGGAGCTGTTTTTT.

This clonotype was observed many times. The V and J genes are TRBV20-1 and TRBJ2-4, with 8 nucleotides matching TRBD2. This CDR3 has 12 amino acids. Germline values: CDR1 DFQATT, CDR2 SNEGSKA (reference sequence). Trimming at V came to 6 bases and at J to 8 bases, leaving 6 bases not matched to a gene. The CDR3 here is CSAPRGGDIQYF. Written as DNA, the CDR3 is TGCAGTGCCCCCCGGGGGGGGGACATTCAGTACTTC.

This clonotype was detected ten times or more. The chain combines TRBV6-1 with TRBJ2-3; TRBD2 matches at 11 bases. The germline CDR1 and CDR2 sequences are MNHNS and SASEGT. This CDR3 is built from 19 residues. V shed 6 bases and J 0 bases; nucleotides not matched to a gene: 14. The CDR3 loop is CASSQLAGGRTSSTDTQYF. DNA for the CDR3: TGTGCCAGCAGCCAGCTAGCGGGGGGCAGAACTTCTAGCACAGATACGCAGTATTTT.

The genes are TRBV20-1 and TRBJ1-2; a weak D match, TRBD1 (5 bases). The ends were cut back, 1 base at V and 1 base at J, with 16 bases in the middle. The CDR3 has 16 amino acids. From germline, CDR1 is DFQATT and CDR2 SNEGSKA (reference sequence). This chain's CDR3 is CSARAARGGINYGYTF. Here the CDR3 DNA reads TGCAGTGCTAGAGCCGCACGCGGGGGTATTAACTATGGCTACACCTTC.

This chain joins TRBV3-1 and TRBJ1-4, with 7 bases fitting TRBD1. The CDR3 is 14 residues long. Trimming cost V 5 bases and J 7 bases; bases outside gene matches: 7. Germline values: CDR1 LGHDT, CDR2 YNNKEL (reference sequence). In nucleotides, the CDR3 is TGTGCCAGCAGCGCAGGCAACAGGGGTGAAAAACTGTTTTTT. The encoded protein is CASSAGNRGEKLFF.

This clonotype was seen at least ten times. The chain recombines TRBV3-1 with TRBJ2-1; TRBD2 aligns across 7 bases. The J segment lost 6 bases and the V segment lost 6 bases, leaving 14 bases of the junction unmatched. Germline CDR1 reads LGHDT; CDR2 reads YNNKEL (reference sequence). This CDR3 has 16 amino acids. The CDR3 is CASSSTAAGDRNEQFF. The CDR3 DNA reads as TGTGCCAGCAGTTCCACCGCGGCGGGAGACCGCAATGAGCAGTTCTTC.

On this clonotype: This may be a read error, as it is one base from a much larger clone. This chain connects TRBV30 to TRBJ2-7; D remains ambiguous. Trimming took 0 bases from V and 7 from J, leaving 7 bases between them. Germline V gene sequence: CDR1 GTSNPN, CDR2 SVGIG (reference sequence). The CDR3 is 11 residues long. The CDR3 nucleotides read TGTGCCTGGAGTGTAATGCATGAGCAGTACTTC. Its protein is CAWSVMHEQYF.